A selection of T cell receptor beta chains follows, all from one sample in a study of T cells after yellow fever vaccination. TCRdb re-derived calls from the 5' RACE reads in MiXCR, one entry per CDR3 protein. The sample lists under 400,000 distinct CDR3 sequences, roughly 11% occurring once. Sequencing used PBMCs, obtained on the day of the first yellow fever vaccination. All receptors derive from a man between 18 and 35 years old who received the YFV17D yellow fever vaccine. CDR3s include the opening cysteine and the closing phenylalanine or tryptophan. Fields, in order: CDR3 protein, CDR3 DNA, V gene, J gene, D gene, clone size. A D gene is named only where the DNA matches it firmly. Clone size is not always given. Where it is, it says once, few, many or a class for expanded clones.

CDR3 protein: CASSVGTESHEQYF
CDR3 DNA: TGTGCCAGCAGTGTGGGGACAGAGTCCCACGAGCAGTACTTC
V gene: TRBV6-1
J gene: TRBJ2-7
D gene: TRBD1
clone size: few

CDR3 protein: CAISESAAAATGELFF
CDR3 DNA: TGTGCCATCAGTGAGTCGGCAGCAGCCGCCACCGGGGAGCTGTTTTTT
V gene: TRBV10-3
J gene: TRBJ2-2
D gene: -
clone size: -

CDR3 protein: CASSLVIASSGTIDTQYF
CDR3 DNA: TGTGCCAGCAGCTTAGTTATAGCGTCTAGCGGGACGATAGATACGCAGTATTTT
V gene: TRBV7-6
J gene: TRBJ2-3
D gene: TRBD2
clone size: few

CDR3 protein: CASSRTTGPEAFF
CDR3 DNA: TGTGCCAGCAGCCGGACCACTGGCCCTGAAGCTTTCTTT
V gene: TRBV7-9
J gene: TRBJ1-1
D gene: -
clone size: -

CDR3 protein: CASSPRQGGETQYF
CDR3 DNA: TGTGCCAGCAGCCCGCGACAGGGAGGGGAGACCCAGTACTTC
V gene: TRBV7-2
J gene: TRBJ2-5
D gene: -
clone size: many

CDR3 protein: CASRTGQDDTEAFF
CDR3 DNA: TGTGCCAGCAGGACTGGGCAGGATGACACTGAAGCTTTCTTT
V gene: TRBV7-2
J gene: TRBJ1-1
D gene: -
clone size: -

CDR3 protein: CASSPQFGALRGAYNEQFF
CDR3 DNA: TGTGCCAGCAGTCCACAATTTGGGGCCCTGAGGGGGGCCTACAATGAGCAGTTCTTC
V gene: TRBV6-2/TRBV6-3
J gene: TRBJ2-1
D gene: -
clone size: -

CDR3 protein: CASSLTGPDVAETQYF
CDR3 DNA: TGCGCCAGCAGCTTAACCGGGCCCGACGTCGCTGAGACCCAGTACTTC
V gene: TRBV5-1
J gene: TRBJ2-5
D gene: -
clone size: -

CDR3 protein: CASSLVEASNYGYTF
CDR3 DNA: TGTGCCAGCAGCTTGGTGGAGGCGTCGAACTATGGCTACACCTTC
V gene: TRBV5-6
J gene: TRBJ1-2
D gene: -
clone size: few

CDR3 protein: CASSQAGTRVYNSPLHF
CDR3 DNA: TGCGCCAGCAGCCAAGCCGGGACAAGGGTCTATAATTCACCCCTCCACTTT
V gene: TRBV4-3
J gene: TRBJ1-6
D gene: -
clone size: -

CDR3 protein: CSAAGLYGEKLFF
CDR3 DNA: TGCAGCGCCGCCGGGCTCTACGGGGAAAAACTGTTTTTT
V gene: TRBV29-1
J gene: TRBJ1-4
D gene: -
clone size: few

CDR3 protein: CASSPRDSMSTDTQYF
CDR3 DNA: TGTGCCAGCAGCCCCCGGGACTCCATGAGCACAGATACGCAGTATTTT
V gene: TRBV7-9
J gene: TRBJ2-3
D gene: -
clone size: few

CDR3 protein: CASSNTANSGANVLTF
CDR3 DNA: TGTGCCAGTAGTAACACAGCGAACTCTGGGGCCAACGTCCTGACTTTC
V gene: TRBV19
J gene: TRBJ2-6
D gene: -
clone size: -

CDR3 protein: CASSFPPGQGLLRGYTF
CDR3 DNA: TGTGCCAGCAGCTTCCCTCCGGGACAGGGGCTCCTTAGGGGCTACACCTTC
V gene: TRBV5-4
J gene: TRBJ1-2
D gene: TRBD1
clone size: few

CDR3 protein: CASSLVERGYSSYNEQFF
CDR3 DNA: TGTGCCAGCAGCTTAGTTGAGCGGGGATACAGCTCCTACAATGAGCAGTTCTTC
V gene: TRBV11-2
J gene: TRBJ2-1
D gene: TRBD2
clone size: -

CDR3 protein: CASSLVGGGNTGELFF
CDR3 DNA: TGTGCCAGCAGCTTAGTCGGAGGGGGAAACACCGGGGAGCTGTTTTTT
V gene: TRBV7-8
J gene: TRBJ2-2
D gene: -
clone size: -

CDR3 protein: CASLSGGAGDEQFF
CDR3 DNA: TGTGCCAGCCTTAGCGGGGGGGCCGGGGATGAGCAGTTCTTC
V gene: TRBV6-2/TRBV6-3
J gene: TRBJ2-1
D gene: TRBD2
clone size: -

CDR3 protein: CSARSRRGTDTQYF
CDR3 DNA: TGCAGTGCTAGGTCAAGGCGGGGGACAGATACGCAGTATTTT
V gene: TRBV20-1
J gene: TRBJ2-3
D gene: TRBD2
clone size: -

CDR3 protein: CASSLAVRQETQYF
CDR3 DNA: TGTGCCAGCAGCTTAGCCGTCAGACAAGAGACCCAGTACTTC
V gene: TRBV7-2
J gene: TRBJ2-5
D gene: -
clone size: -

CDR3 protein: CASSLSPGHWYEQFF
CDR3 DNA: TGCGCCAGCAGCTTGTCCCCGGGACATTGGTATGAGCAGTTCTTC
V gene: TRBV5-1
J gene: TRBJ2-1
D gene: -
clone size: many

CDR3 protein: CASFGVAKREAFF
CDR3 DNA: TGTGCCTCATTTGGAGTGGCTAAACGCGAGGCTTTCTTT
V gene: TRBV28
J gene: TRBJ1-1
D gene: -
clone size: -

CDR3 protein: CASSLSGDGMNTEAFF
CDR3 DNA: TGTGCCAGCAGCCTATCGGGGGACGGCATGAACACTGAAGCTTTCTTT
V gene: TRBV3-1
J gene: TRBJ1-1
D gene: -
clone size: few

CDR3 protein: CSARVRPRAQHF
CDR3 DNA: TGCAGTGCTAGAGTAAGGCCACGGGCCCAGCATTTT
V gene: TRBV20-1
J gene: TRBJ1-5
D gene: -
clone size: -

CDR3 protein: CASRSPGTEFVTQYF
CDR3 DNA: TGTGCCAGCAGGTCTCCGGGGACCGAGTTCGTGACCCAGTACTTC
V gene: TRBV11-2
J gene: TRBJ2-5
D gene: -
clone size: few

CDR3 protein: CASSQQASGGISYEQYF
CDR3 DNA: TGCGCCAGCAGCCAGCAAGCCTCTGGGGGTATCTCCTACGAGCAGTACTTC
V gene: TRBV4-1
J gene: TRBJ2-7
D gene: -
clone size: few

CDR3 protein: CSAPPRVQANYGYTF
CDR3 DNA: TGCAGTGCTCCCCCGAGAGTCCAAGCTAACTATGGCTACACCTTC
V gene: TRBV20-1
J gene: TRBJ1-2
D gene: -
clone size: -

CDR3 protein: CASLPQGGAGYTF
CDR3 DNA: TGTGCCAGCTTACCCCAGGGAGGAGCTGGCTACACCTTC
V gene: TRBV27
J gene: TRBJ1-2
D gene: -
clone size: few

CDR3 protein: CSARMGGPTDTQYF
CDR3 DNA: TGCAGTGCTAGGATGGGGGGGCCCACAGATACGCAGTATTTT
V gene: TRBV20-1
J gene: TRBJ2-3
D gene: -
clone size: -

CDR3 protein: CASSQGRFRSHEQYF
CDR3 DNA: TGTGCCAGCAGCCAAGGGCGTTTCCGGTCCCACGAGCAGTACTTC
V gene: TRBV14
J gene: TRBJ2-7
D gene: -
clone size: -

CDR3 protein: CASRLTGPGGDTQYF
CDR3 DNA: TGTGCCAGCAGACTAACTGGCCCCGGAGGAGATACGCAGTATTTT
V gene: TRBV27
J gene: TRBJ2-3
D gene: -
clone size: -

CDR3 protein: CASSLGTGGGYEQYF
CDR3 DNA: TGTGCCAGCAGTTTAGGGACAGGGGGCGGCTACGAGCAGTACTTC
V gene: TRBV27
J gene: TRBJ2-7
D gene: TRBD1
clone size: -

CDR3 protein: CSGSGGGDTQYF
CDR3 DNA: TGCAGCGGAAGCGGAGGGGGGGATACGCAGTATTTT
V gene: TRBV29-1
J gene: TRBJ2-3
D gene: -
clone size: few

CDR3 protein: CASSQVGRGKNTEAFF
CDR3 DNA: TGCGCCAGCAGCCAAGTCGGACGGGGGAAGAACACTGAAGCTTTCTTT
V gene: TRBV4-1
J gene: TRBJ1-1
D gene: -
clone size: few

CDR3 protein: CAWTLRINTGELFF
CDR3 DNA: TGTGCCTGGACCCTACGAATTAACACCGGGGAGCTGTTTTTT
V gene: TRBV30
J gene: TRBJ2-2
D gene: -
clone size: -

CDR3 protein: CASRPFGGDEKLFF
CDR3 DNA: TGTGCCAGCAGACCTTTTGGAGGGGATGAAAAACTGTTTTTT
V gene: TRBV6-2/TRBV6-3
J gene: TRBJ1-4
D gene: -
clone size: few

CDR3 protein: CASSARGLRDNSRNTEAFF
CDR3 DNA: TGTGCCAGTAGTGCCCGTGGTCTACGGGACAACTCCAGGAACACTGAAGCTTTCTTT
V gene: TRBV19
J gene: TRBJ1-1
D gene: -
clone size: few

CDR3 protein: CASSTAGGPFNTGELFF
CDR3 DNA: TGTGCCAGCAGCACCGCGGGGGGGCCATTTAACACCGGGGAGCTGTTTTTT
V gene: TRBV7-9
J gene: TRBJ2-2
D gene: TRBD2
clone size: few

CDR3 protein: CATSRAAGTDFYGYTF
CDR3 DNA: TGTGCCACCAGCAGAGCTGCCGGGACAGATTTCTATGGCTACACCTTC
V gene: TRBV15
J gene: TRBJ1-2
D gene: TRBD1
clone size: few

CDR3 protein: CASSQQGANIQYF
CDR3 DNA: TGTGCCAGCAGCCAACAGGGGGCGAACATTCAGTACTTC
V gene: TRBV7-9
J gene: TRBJ2-4
D gene: TRBD1
clone size: few

CDR3 protein: CASSTGQSGNQPQHF
CDR3 DNA: TGTGCCAGTAGTACAGGACAGAGTGGCAATCAGCCCCAGCATTTT
V gene: TRBV19
J gene: TRBJ1-5
D gene: -
clone size: few

CDR3 protein: CASSSTGSYTGELFF
CDR3 DNA: TGTGCCAGCAGCTCCACCGGCTCCTACACCGGGGAGCTGTTTTTT
V gene: TRBV7-9
J gene: TRBJ2-2
D gene: -
clone size: -

CDR3 protein: CSVSGTGFTGELFF
CDR3 DNA: TGCAGCGTTTCAGGGACAGGCTTCACCGGGGAGCTGTTTTTT
V gene: TRBV29-1
J gene: TRBJ2-2
D gene: TRBD1
clone size: many

CDR3 protein: CASSLWRDSPLHF
CDR3 DNA: TGCGCCAGCAGCCTGTGGAGGGATTCACCCCTCCACTTT
V gene: TRBV5-1
J gene: TRBJ1-6
D gene: -
clone size: few

CDR3 protein: CSARDDFSSYEQYF
CDR3 DNA: TGCAGTGCTAGAGATGACTTTAGCTCCTACGAGCAGTACTTC
V gene: TRBV20-1
J gene: TRBJ2-7
D gene: -
clone size: few

CDR3 protein: CASSTRVPETQYF
CDR3 DNA: TGTGCCAGCAGCACCAGGGTCCCAGAGACCCAGTACTTC
V gene: TRBV7-2
J gene: TRBJ2-5
D gene: -
clone size: many

CDR3 protein: CASSSKTSGANNEQFF
CDR3 DNA: TGTGCCAGCAGCTCCAAGACTAGCGGGGCCAACAATGAGCAGTTCTTC
V gene: TRBV7-2
J gene: TRBJ2-1
D gene: TRBD2
clone size: few

CDR3 protein: CASSRRGRDEKLFF
CDR3 DNA: TGTGCCAGCAGCCGAAGGGGGCGGGATGAAAAACTGTTTTTT
V gene: TRBV11-2
J gene: TRBJ1-4
D gene: TRBD1
clone size: -

CDR3 protein: CASSLGFETYGYTF
CDR3 DNA: TGTGCCAGCAGCTTAGGGTTTGAGACCTATGGCTACACCTTC
V gene: TRBV7-9
J gene: TRBJ1-2
D gene: -
clone size: -

CDR3 protein: CASSYGHGIQPQHF
CDR3 DNA: TGTGCCAGCAGTTACGGACACGGAATTCAGCCCCAGCATTTT
V gene: TRBV6-5
J gene: TRBJ1-5
D gene: -
clone size: few

CDR3 protein: CSVQTGYEQYF
CDR3 DNA: TGCAGCGTACAGACTGGCTACGAGCAGTACTTC
V gene: TRBV29-1
J gene: TRBJ2-7
D gene: -
clone size: -

CDR3 protein: CSVTGTGVDQPQHF
CDR3 DNA: TGCAGCGTTACCGGGACAGGGGTCGATCAGCCCCAGCATTTT
V gene: TRBV29-1
J gene: TRBJ1-5
D gene: TRBD1
clone size: many

CDR3 protein: CASSYTSLTEAFF
CDR3 DNA: TGTGCCAGCAGTTACACCTCGCTGACTGAAGCTTTCTTT
V gene: TRBV6-5
J gene: TRBJ1-1
D gene: -
clone size: -

CDR3 protein: CASSLNSGAPTQLNGYTF
CDR3 DNA: TGTGCCAGCAGCCTTAACTCGGGGGCGCCGACCCAGTTAAATGGCTACACCTTC
V gene: TRBV4-2
J gene: TRBJ1-2
D gene: -
clone size: -

CDR3 protein: CASSQGGEETQYF
CDR3 DNA: TGCGCCAGCAGCCAAGGGGGGGAGGAGACCCAGTACTTC
V gene: TRBV4-3
J gene: TRBJ2-5
D gene: -
clone size: many

CDR3 protein: CASIGTGRSTQYF
CDR3 DNA: TGTGCCAGCATCGGGACTGGACGATCGACGCAGTATTTT
V gene: TRBV6-2/TRBV6-3
J gene: TRBJ2-3
D gene: -
clone size: few